This T cell receptor (beta chain) was captured by sequencing in a study of blood T cell repertoires in COVID-19. Study-wide context: Italy, Spain and the United States were the sources of the convalescent and acute COVID-19 samples.

The study assigned cohorts using participant-reported clinical history. Methods used by the authors: Amplifying reference gene primers gave estimates of nucleated cell counts. Libraries were prepared by immunoSEQ multiplex PCR; TCRdb keeps only in-frame clonotypes and omits some of them. That table supplies the V and J calls and clone size; D and trimming were determined from the DNA. The sample carries roughly 230,000 clones, 70% to 90% recorded once. V gave up 4 bases and J gave up 8 bases, with 15 bases separating them. The CDR3 length is 14 residues. Looked up from germline, CDR1 is SGHKS and CDR2 is YYEKEE (reference sequence).

The sequence derives from a woman aged 50 to 60 who had been exposed to COVID-19. Sequenced input: PBMCs or T cells enriched from blood (not recorded which). The chain links TRBV5-5 to TRBJ1-4; the D is unclear. CDR3 protein: CASSLTGYVEKLFF. The CDR3 DNA is TGTGCCAGCAGCCTTACCGGGTATGTGGAAAAACTGTTTTTT.